This paragraph reports one TCR beta chain. V was pared by 6 bases and J by 1 base, with 8 bases of the junction left unmatched. The CDR3 runs to 17 residues. CDR1 is LNHDA and CDR2 is SQIVND in the germline V gene (reference sequence). Primers: 60 Vbeta forward and 13 Jbeta reverse. This table comes from immunoSEQ multiplex PCR, and its TCRdb copy is limited to in-frame clones, with some not included. The sample records around 150,000 clones, approximately 82% being singletons. This specimen belongs to a study of cytomegalovirus exposure and HLA in healthy donors. Sequenced: PBMCs. This sequence originates from a man aged 50-59 years in good health and CMV-seropositive. This chain joins TRBV19 and TRBJ2-3; TRBD2 agrees at 12 bases. The CDR3 bases are TGTGCCAGTAGGAGACTAGCGGGAGCGGGGGGCACAGATACGCAGTATTTT. Its translation: CASRRLAGAGGTDTQYF.